The following is a TCR beta chain sequence with its context. The antigen this receptor binds is unknown. Base quality data are lacking; no much larger clone is found one base away. This specimen's time point label, interpreted: technical triplicate 2. For the unsorted PBMC libraries, 2 million PBMCs were stored in RNAlater at -80 degrees C until RNA extraction and were used to generate the libraries. Peripheral blood underwent Ficoll-Hypaque density gradient centrifugation to isolate PBMCs, which were then cryopreserved in liquid nitrogen. This sample is part of a study of neurological immune-mediated disorders (dated by TCRdb to between 2018 and 2020). At the level of the whole study: Peripheral blood TCR-beta repertoires from patients with HTLV-I-associated myelopathy (HAM/TSP), patients with multiple sclerosis, and healthy controls were compared in the study using UMI-based sequencing. The 90 to 110 TCR-beta libraries included longitudinal samples, technical triplicates and paired sorted CD4+ and CD8+ T-cell subsets alongside PBMC samples. Technical triplicate libraries were sequenced to precisely calculate how much the frequency of each individual clone varied. The cohort was made up of about 66 subjects, consisting of some 15 HAM/TSP patients, roughly 35 multiple sclerosis patients and around 20 healthy controls. The paper as a whole reports these results and caveats: TCR clonal expansion was highest in HAM/TSP patients and lowest in MS patients, with MS patients falling below even healthy controls. Expanded clones from different subjects shared no identical CDR3 amino acid sequences, which suggests that TCR-beta repertoires were private in all groups.

cDNA was synthesized by template-switch 5'RACE using a primer carrying a 10-nucleotide random unique molecular identifier by which each TCR transcript was tagged. Every sequencing run covered 15-18 subjects and yielded more than 160 million TCR-beta sequences. The RNeasy kit was used to extract total RNA. Using the KAPA Real-time Library Amplification kit, TCR-beta VDJ regions were amplified with primers for the TCR constant region and the 5'RACE anchor. A first PCR added sample indexes and Illumina adaptors, and a second PCR then raised library yield. The roughly 650 bp TCR product was size-selected on a 2% E-gel SizeSelection system after Ampure bead purification. Before pooling, library quality was checked on a Bioanalyzer, concentration was measured with Qubit, and libraries were quantified with the Kapa Library Quantification kit. An Illumina HiSeq 2500 sequenced the libraries paired-end 2 x 150 bp. To increase sequence diversity, about 25-31% phiX was spiked into each library pool. Processing in the source paper ran as follows. The UMI-based MiGEC pipeline processed quality-filtered reads and removed over 75% of raw TCR sequences during error correction. VDJ genes were aligned to IMGT germline references, and clonotypes were defined by unique CDR3 amino acid sequence plus V-J genes. Clonal expansion, Shannon diversity and CDR3 relatedness were evaluated with VDJtools (CalcPairwiseDistances, ClusterSamples), while phylogenetic trees were built in CLCbio workbench. Clones with at least 8 unique UMIs were defined as expanded, with this threshold being based on coefficient-of-variation modelling across technical triplicates. Using fastp at Q25 and MiXCR, TCRdb reprocessed the public reads and kept productive beta chains. Merged by CDR3 protein, the rows form single entries marked with the most common genes and DNA. These V and J calls rely on TCRdb rather than the paper's analysis. In this sample the table shows about 55,000 distinct CDR3 sequences, under 30% of which occur a single time. The leading ten clones occupy less than 6% of the sample.

CDR1 and CDR2 are read off the germline V gene (reference sequence) as LGHDT and YNNKEL. From the cysteine through the phenylalanine, the CDR3 covers 16 amino acids. Left in the record is the CDR3 DNA by itself, 48 bases read in frame from the first base. The junction carries 16 bases between V and J, which are trimmed by 0 bases and 5 bases respectively. This sequence was found in a man aged 60-69 years with HTLV-1-associated myelopathy (HAM/TSP). The sequence links TRBV3-1 to TRBJ1-2, with no confidently assigned D gene. The specimen sequenced was PBMCs. CDR3 loop: CASSQEVKGGRYGYTF. In nucleotide form, the sequence is TGTGCCAGCAGCCAAGAAGTGAAGGGAGGAAGGTATGGCTACACCTTC. With the portions outside the CDR3 filled from the reference TRBV3-1 and TRBJ1-2 genes, the complete variable region becomes DTAVSQTPKYLVTQMGNDKSIKCEQNLGHDTMYWYKQDSKKFLKIMFSYNNKELIINETVPNRFSPKSPDKAHLNLHINSLELGDSAVYFCASSQEVKGGRYGYTFGSGTRLTVV.